The clone carrying this T cell receptor (beta chain) showed up just once. Its cognate antigen is unknown. V lost 4 bases and J 2 bases, leaving 15 bases between the germline ends. The CDR3 has 15 amino acids. Germline CDR1 and CDR2: MNHEY and SMNVEV (reference sequence). This entry is derived from a study of T cell responses to AZD1222 COVID-19 vaccine. Some clones are missing from TCRdb's copy, which holds only in-frame ones; the method was immunoSEQ multiplex PCR. The repertoire holds approximately 210,000 clones, with around 94% as singletons. Study-wide results and limits: Donors in the cohort were predominantly white British and more often female, and clonal diversity was possibly underestimated.

The V and J genes are TRBV27 and TRBJ2-7, with D possibly matching TRBD1 (6 bases). This TCR was recovered from an adult who received the MenACWY meningococcal vaccine as a control. Sequencing used peripheral blood, obtained 28 days after the second dose of the MenACWY control vaccine. CDR3 DNA sequence: TGTGCCAGCAGTTCCACGGACAGCCGACCCTACGAGCAGTACTTC. It yields the protein CASSSTDSRPYEQYF.